The 3 T cell receptor beta chains below come from one sample, sequenced in a study of fetal regulatory T cell absence and autoimmunity. The assay was immunoSEQ multiplex PCR, and TCRdb's table has in-frame clones only and misses some. The sample includes around 100,000 clones, 72% of them seen just once. The sequenced material came from pancreas tissue. The source is a male donor with IPEX syndrome.

The chain joins TRBV30 to TRBJ1-1, with D hard to call. V was shortened by 0 bases and J by 1 base, with 3 bases between the two germline ends. This CDR3 is 12 amino acids long. Germline CDR1 is GTSNPN and CDR2 is SVGIG (reference sequence). CDR3 sequence: CAWSVWNTEAFF. The CDR3 DNA is TGTGCCTGGAGTGTGTGGAACACTGAAGCTTTCTTT.

This chain's CDR3 is CASSKGSGGRYNEQFF. DNA for the CDR3: TGTGCCAGTAGCAAAGGTAGCGGGGGGCGGTACAATGAGCAGTTCTTC. The rearrangement joins TRBV19 to TRBJ2-1; 10 bases are shared with TRBD2. CDR1 is LNHDA and CDR2 is SQIVND in the germline V gene (reference sequence). V was clipped by 6 bases and J by 4 bases; unmatched bases: 9. There are 16 residues in the CDR3.

The chain employs TRBV7-2 and TRBJ2-2; 10 bases are a match to TRBD2. Trimming removed 6 bases from V and 7 bases from J; junction bases left unmatched: 8. Looked up from germline, CDR1 is SGHTA and CDR2 is FQGNSA. The CDR3 loop spans 15 amino acids. CDR3 sequence: CASRTGTSVVGELFF. CDR3 DNA sequence: TGTGCCAGCAGAACCGGGACTAGCGTCGTCGGGGAGCTGTTTTTT. Drawing the rest from reference TRBV7-2 and TRBJ2-2, the complete variable domain is GAGVSQSPSNKVTEKGKDVELRCDPISGHTALYWYRQSLGQGLEFLIYFQGNSAPDKSGLPSDRFSAERTGGSVSTLTIQRTQQEDSAVYLCASRTGTSVVGELFFGEGSRLTVL.